The 9 T cell receptor beta chains reported below all come from one sample, sequenced in a study of spatial heterogeneity in lung cancer. TCRdb analysed the 5' RACE reads with MiXCR anew, one entry per CDR3 protein. In the table there are fewer than 4,500 distinct CDR3 sequences, about 8% of which are singletons. Time point specified: sample taken at primary tumor resection. No cell sorting; template was whole RNA from tumor, lung tissue or PBMC. Sequenced here: PBMCs, sampled at surgery. Receptors originate from a female donor with early-stage non-small cell lung cancer.

This clonotype was counted many times. The genes are TRBV29-1 and TRBJ2-1, with D perhaps TRBD1 (5 bases). This CDR3 has 14 amino acids. V was trimmed by 6 bases and J by 0 bases, leaving 12 bases between them. The germline gives CDR1 SQVTM, CDR2 ANQGSEA. DNA for the CDR3: TGCAGCGTCGTGCGAGACAGCTCCTACAATGAGCAGTTCTTC. Translation: CSVVRDSSYNEQFF.

In its sample, this clonotype was seen once. Given a much more abundant clone one base away, this may be a read error. The chain joins TRBV6-5 to TRBJ1-1; a possible D gene is TRBD1 (5 bases). The CDR3 contains 12 residues. V lost 3 bases and J 11 bases, leaving 13 bases between the germline ends. CDR1 and CDR2 (germline): MNHEY, SVGAGI. The CDR3 protein is CASSYSGSDAFF. The CDR3 DNA is TGTGCCAGCAGTTATTCAGGGTCGGATGCTTTCTTT.

This clonotype appeared many times. The V gene is TRBV19, the J gene TRBJ1-4; D unclear. This CDR3 is 13 amino acids long. Germline CDR1 LNHDA, CDR2 SQIVND (reference sequence). Trimming pared 6 bases from V and 4 bases from J, leaving 9 bases between. The CDR3: CASRSRDNEKLFF. The CDR3 nucleotides read TGTGCCAGTAGGTCACGAGATAATGAAAAACTGTTTTTT.

This clonotype has at least ten counts. This rearrangement joins TRBV19 to TRBJ2-3; 11 nucleotides match TRBD2. V gave up 7 bases and J gave up 0 bases; unmatched junction bases: 9. CDR1 is LNHDA, CDR2 SQIVND, per germline (reference sequence). The CDR3 consists of 17 residues. CDR3 sequence: CASTPSGGRYSTDTQYF. The CDR3 DNA reads TGTGCCAGTACCCCTAGCGGGGGGCGCTACAGCACAGATACGCAGTATTTT.

About this clonotype itself: This may come from a read error, since a much larger clone is one base off. V and J are TRBV4-3 and TRBJ2-3, with 9 positions matching TRBD1. The CDR3 consists of 14 residues. Looked up from germline, CDR1 is LGHNA and CDR2 is YSLEER. CDR3 nucleotide sequence: TGCGTCAGCAGCCCCGGACAGGGGACAGATACGCAGTATTTT. It codes for CVSSPGQGTDTQYF.

By share of the sample, this clonotype is medium-sized (0.01 to 0.1%). J is TRBJ2-1 and V is TRBV9, with 8 bases matching TRBD1. The CDR3 consists of 12 residues. Germline V gene sequence: CDR1 SGDLS, CDR2 YYNGEE. With 6 bases clipped from V and 8 bases from J, the junction kept 4 bases outside the gene matches. In nucleotides, the CDR3 is TGTGCCAGCAACAGGGGGGAGTATGAGCAGTTCTTC. Translation gives CASNRGEYEQFF.

This clonotype was detected many times. This rearrangement joins TRBV5-6 to TRBJ1-1; maybe TRBD1 (6 bases). The CDR3 length is 18 residues. Between the trimmed V and J ends, which lost 1 base and 4 bases, there was a span of 23 bases. Germline lookup yields CDR1 SGHDT and CDR2 YYEEEE. The CDR3 sequence is CASSLTTLRDTRFTEAFF. The CDR3 coding sequence is TGTGCCAGCAGCTTGACCACCCTACGGGACACCCGTTTCACTGAAGCTTTCTTT. Drawing the rest from reference TRBV5-6 and TRBJ1-1, the complete variable domain is DAGVTQSPTHLIKTRGQQVTLRCSPKSGHDTVSWYQQALGQGPQFIFQYYEEEERQRGNFPDRFSGHQFPNYSSELNVNALLLGDSALYLCASSLTTLRDTRFTEAFFGQGTRLTVV.

The chain employs TRBV7-3 and TRBJ2-3; 7 bases are shared with TRBD1. Germline CDR1 and CDR2: SGHTA and FQGTGA. The CDR3 length is 14 residues. J gave up 2 bases and V 8 bases, and 7 bases lay outside the gene matches. The CDR3 protein is CASAKGANTDTQYF. The CDR3 coding sequence is TGTGCCAGCGCTAAGGGGGCCAACACAGATACGCAGTATTTT.

The table lists this clonotype with many counts. The V and J genes are TRBV29-1 and TRBJ1-1; D not resolved. The CDR3 contains 10 residues. The germline V and J ends were trimmed by 4 bases and 4 bases, with 4 bases remaining between them. Germline V lookup: CDR1 SQVTM, CDR2 ANQGSEA. The CDR3, as DNA: TGCAGCGTTGTGGCCACTGAAGCTTTCTTT. Residues: CSVVATEAFF.